Presented here are 27 T cell receptor beta chains from one specimen sequenced in a study of control samples from healthy donors and cancer patients. Clones were sequenced by immunoSEQ multiplex PCR, and TCRdb holds only the in-frame ones, with some missing. The repertoire has more than 100,000 clones, around 89% of them found once; the top ten carry approximately 20%. The sequenced sample consisted of PBMCs. The receptors come from a man in his 60s with lung cancer.

The chain has TRBV30 and TRBJ1-2; 9 bases are shared with TRBD1. Germline trimming cut 0 bases from V and 5 bases from J; bases unmatched to any gene: 7. The CDR3 is made up of 15 amino acids. Germline CDR1 and CDR2: GTSNPN and SVGIG (reference sequence). The CDR3 DNA reads as TGTGCCTGGAGTGTAAAGACAGGGGGTGGGTATGGCTACACCTTC. Encoded protein: CAWSVKTGGGYGYTF.

The rearrangement joins TRBV7-8 to TRBJ1-6; D remains ambiguous. In germline, CDR1 is SGHVS, CDR2 FQNEAQ. V lost 1 base to trimming and J lost 14 bases, with 18 bases between them. There are 15 residues in the CDR3. CDR3 loop: CASSLEEEVLRALHF. In DNA form, the CDR3 reads TGTGCCAGCAGCTTAGAGGAGGAGGTCCTCCGGGCCCTCCACTTT.

The chain carries TRBV27 and TRBJ2-7, with D possibly being TRBD1 (6 bases). The CDR3 runs 14 residues. The germline gives CDR1 MNHEY, CDR2 SMNVEV (reference sequence). Deletions cut 3 bases from V and 5 bases from J, with 14 bases between. CDR3 residues: CASSLARGRDEQYF. The CDR3, as DNA: TGTGCCAGCAGTTTGGCCAGGGGTAGAGACGAGCAGTACTTC.

The chain recombines TRBV14 with TRBJ2-1; maybe TRBD1 (6 bases). V was shortened by 4 bases and J by 0 bases, with 19 bases between the two germline ends. The CDR3 length is 18 residues. Germline V CDR1 and CDR2: SGHDN, FVKESK. As DNA, the CDR3 is TGTGCCAGCAGCCGTGACAGGCCCCAGTGGAGCTCCTACAATGAGCAGTTCTTC. Translation gives CASSRDRPQWSSYNEQFF.

This sequence joins TRBV7-6 and TRBJ2-1; D unresolved. This CDR3 is 14 amino acids long. With 6 bases removed from V and 0 bases from J, the gap between germline ends came to 9 bases. Germline CDR1 SGHVS, CDR2 FNYEAQ. CDR3 bases: TGTGCCAGCAGTCCTACGTTCTCCTACAATGAGCAGTTCTTC. It encodes CASSPTFSYNEQFF.

V gene TRBV24-1 combines with J gene TRBJ2-7, with D possibly being TRBD1 (6 bases). The length of the CDR3 is 18 residues. Trimming shortened V by 4 bases and J by 2 bases, and 23 bases separated the two germline ends. The germline V gene has CDR1 KGHDR and CDR2 SFDVKD. This CDR3 is CATSDPRGLQGITYEQYF. The DNA for the CDR3 is TGTGCCACCAGTGACCCCCGGGGTCTACAGGGAATTACCTACGAGCAGTACTTC.

The V call is TRBV6-5, the J call TRBJ2-3; D unclear. The germline CDR1 and CDR2 sequences are MNHEY and SVGAGI. The CDR3 extends over 15 amino acids. The germline V and J ends were trimmed by 5 bases and 2 bases, with 14 bases remaining between them. This chain's CDR3 is CASSRTRAFTDTQYF. CDR3 DNA sequence: TGTGCCAGCAGTCGGACCCGGGCCTTCACAGATACGCAGTATTTT.

V and J are TRBV5-4 and TRBJ2-2; D not resolved. The V and J ends lost 2 bases and 1 base respectively, with 15 bases between them. Germline CDR1 and CDR2: SGHNT and YYREEE (reference sequence). The CDR3 is made up of 17 amino acids. The CDR3 spells CASSFTPWAGNTGELFF. The CDR3 nucleotides are TGTGCCAGCAGCTTCACCCCGTGGGCCGGGAACACCGGGGAGCTGTTTTTT.

The V and J genes are TRBV19 and TRBJ1-5; TRBD1 is a possible D gene (5 bases). Deletions cut 3 bases from V and 1 base from J, with 16 bases between. In germline, CDR1 is LNHDA, CDR2 SQIVND (reference sequence). The CDR3 is made up of 17 amino acids. CDR3 loop: CASSIGFGRQSNQPQHF. The DNA for the CDR3 is TGTGCCAGTAGTATTGGTTTCGGCAGACAGAGCAATCAGCCCCAGCATTTT.

The chain couples TRBV10-2 to TRBJ1-3; 7 bases align to TRBD1. J gave up 4 bases and V 5 bases, and 5 bases lay outside the gene matches. CDR1 and CDR2 (germline): WSHSY, SAAADI. The CDR3 is 14 amino acids. The CDR3 nucleotides are TGCGCCAGCAGTACCGGGACAGACGGAAACACCATATATTTT. Encoded protein: CASSTGTDGNTIYF.

The chain links TRBV12-5 to TRBJ2-4, with D possibly being TRBD1 (5 bases). Germline CDR1 is LGHNT and CDR2 is FRNRAP. The V and J ends lost 0 bases and 0 bases respectively, with 15 bases between them. This CDR3 has 18 amino acids. CDR3 in amino acids: CASGLVKDGALAKNIQYF. CDR3 sequence (DNA): TGTGCTAGTGGTTTGGTAAAGGATGGGGCCCTAGCCAAAAACATTCAGTACTTC.

The chain recombines TRBV30 with TRBJ2-7; tentatively, D is TRBD2 (6 bases). Germline lookup yields CDR1 GTSNPN and CDR2 SVGIG (reference sequence). The CDR3 is 15 residues long. Trimming cost V 0 bases and J 3 bases, with 15 bases left between them. The CDR3 DNA sequence: TGTGCCTGGAGTGTACCGGGACTCATGAACTACGAGCAGTACGTC. Its translation is CAWSVPGLMNYEQYV.

The chain has TRBV7-9 and TRBJ1-1; 12 nucleotides line up with TRBD1. The CDR3 has 15 amino acids. Unmatched junction bases numbered 9, after V lost 5 bases and J lost 8 bases. Germline values: CDR1 SEHNR, CDR2 FQNEAQ (reference sequence). CDR3 sequence: CASSRTGTGGREAFF. In DNA form, the CDR3 reads TGTGCCAGCAGCCGAACCGGGACAGGGGGCAGGGAAGCTTTCTTT. The full variable domain, rest sourced from reference TRBV7-9 and TRBJ1-1, is DTGVSQNPRHKITKRGQNVTFRCDPISEHNRLYWYRQTLGQGPEFLTYFQNEAQLEKSRLLSDRFSAERPKGSFSTLEIQRTEQGDSAMYLCASSRTGTGGREAFFGQGTRLTVV.

The chain links TRBV7-3 to TRBJ1-3, with unresolved D. V dropped 2 bases and J dropped 4 bases, with 9 bases sitting between them. CDR1 and CDR2 from the germline V gene are SGHTA and FQGTGA. The CDR3 has 14 residues. Here the CDR3 reads CASSLGHPGNTIYF. DNA for the CDR3: TGTGCCAGCAGCTTAGGGCACCCGGGAAACACCATATATTTT.

The chain combines TRBV2 with TRBJ1-6, with a possible D match to TRBD1 (6 bases). CDR1 and CDR2 (germline): SNHLY, FYNNEI. Trimming removed 5 bases from V and 7 bases from J, with 15 bases in between. CDR3 length equals 15 residues. CDR3 amino acids: CASSFSGHTNSPLHF. DNA of the CDR3: TGTGCCAGCAGTTTTTCGGGACACACGAATTCACCCCTCCACTTT. Supplemented by reference TRBV2 and TRBJ1-6, the full variable domain reads EPEVTQTPSHQVTQMGQEVILRCVPISNHLYFYWYRQILGQKVEFLVSFYNNEISEKSEIFDDQFSVERPDGSNFTLKIRSTKLEDSAMYFCASSFSGHTNSPLHFGNGTRLTVT.

The CDR3 loop reads CASNQGAKGEKLFF. CDR3 bases: TGTGCCAGCAACCAGGGGGCGAAAGGTGAAAAACTGTTTTTT. This chain connects TRBV6-5 to TRBJ1-4; 8 bases are shared with TRBD1. Germline CDR1 MNHEY, CDR2 SVGAGI. The CDR3 covers 14 residues. V lost 7 bases and J lost 7; bases outside the gene matches: 8.

This clone was recorded a few times. The V and J genes are TRBV12-3 or TRBV12-4 and TRBJ1-1, with D perhaps matching TRBD1 (6 bases). This CDR3 has 13 amino acids. With 6 bases removed from V and 1 base from J, the gap between germline ends came to 9 bases. CDR3 residues: CASSQGQNTEAFF. The DNA of the CDR3 is TGTGCCAGCAGCCAGGGGCAGAACACTGAAGCTTTCTTT.

The chain couples TRBV2 to TRBJ2-3; no definite D call. Per germline, CDR1 SNHLY and CDR2 FYNNEI. V lost 4 bases and J 0 bases, leaving 8 bases between the germline ends. This CDR3 has 14 amino acids. CDR3 nucleotide sequence: TGTGCCAGCAGTGTAGCCCCCAGCACAGATACGCAGTATTTT. This gives the protein CASSVAPSTDTQYF.

The genes are TRBV11-3 and TRBJ2-7; D possibly corresponds to TRBD1 (5 bases). Trimming pared 5 bases from V and 1 base from J, leaving 12 bases between. The CDR3 covers 14 residues. Germline V gives CDR1 SGHNT, CDR2 YENEEA. Here the CDR3 DNA reads TGTGCCAGCAGCCACGGTAGGGGATCCTACGAGCAGTACTTC. It specifies CASSHGRGSYEQYF.

The chain links TRBV29-1 to TRBJ1-2, with D unclear. The CDR3 has 12 residues. Germline V CDR1 and CDR2: SQVTM, ANQGSEA. The germline V and J ends were trimmed by 0 bases and 2 bases, with 4 bases remaining between them. CDR3 bases: TGCAGCGTTGAAGAAGGGAACTATGGCTACACCTTC. This codes for CSVEEGNYGYTF.

The chain uses TRBV2 and TRBJ2-1; 7 nucleotides agree with TRBD1. Germline loops: CDR1 SNHLY, CDR2 FYNNEI. This CDR3 region has 14 residues. J was trimmed by 2 bases and V by 7 bases; bases with no gene match: 5. CDR3 residues: CASMRTGAYNEQFF. Written as DNA, the CDR3 is TGTGCCAGCATGCGGACAGGAGCCTACAATGAGCAGTTCTTC. The full variable domain, in which reference TRBV2 and TRBJ2-1 provide the parts outside the CDR3, is EPEVTQTPSHQVTQMGQEVILRCVPISNHLYFYWYRQILGQKVEFLVSFYNNEISEKSEIFDDQFSVERPDGSNFTLKIRSTKLEDSAMYFCASMRTGAYNEQFFGPGTRLTVL.

The chain joins TRBV30 to TRBJ1-6; D may be TRBD1 (5 bases). The germline V gene has CDR1 GTSNPN and CDR2 SVGIG (reference sequence). The ends were cut back, 1 base at V and 11 bases at J, with 12 bases in the middle. The CDR3 contains 13 residues. As DNA, the CDR3 is TGTGCCTGGAGTGGACCAACAGGCCCACCCCTCCACTTT. Its protein is CAWSGPTGPPLHF.

The J gene is TRBJ1-4, the V gene TRBV29-1; D possibly corresponds to TRBD1 (5 bases). The CDR3 length is 11 residues. V was clipped by 4 bases and J by 12 bases, with 12 bases between them. Germline V gene lookup returns CDR1 SQVTM and CDR2 ANQGSEA. The DNA for the CDR3 is TGCAGCGTTGGGGGGACCCCGGAACTGTTTTTT. It specifies CSVGGTPELFF. Variable domain in full (rest from reference TRBV29-1 and TRBJ1-4): SAVISQKPSRDICQRGTSLTIQCQVDSQVTMMFWYRQQPGQSLTLIATANQGSEATYESGFVIDKFPISRPNLTFSTLTVSNMSPEDSSIYLCSVGGTPELFFGSGTQLSVL.

The V and J genes are TRBV6-6 and TRBJ2-3, with a tentative D call TRBD2 (7 bases). Germline V gene data show CDR1 as MNHNY and CDR2 as SVGAGI (reference sequence). The CDR3 is 14 residues long. Deletions cut 7 bases from V and 4 bases from J, with 15 bases between. CDR3 region: CASTLGGGADTQYF. The CDR3 DNA follows: TGTGCCAGCACCCTGGGGGGGGGCGCAGATACGCAGTATTTT.

This rearrangement joins TRBV3-1 (or the pseudogene TRBV3-2) to TRBJ1-1, with TRBD1 matching over 9 bases. J lost 1 base, V lost 6 bases, and 3 bases had no gene match. CDR1 and CDR2 (germline): LGHDT, YNNKEL (reference sequence). The CDR3 runs 14 residues. The CDR3 loop reads CASRQGATNTEAFF. In nucleotides, the CDR3 is TGTGCCAGCAGACAGGGGGCGACGAACACTGAAGCTTTCTTT.

The V gene is TRBV6-1, the J gene TRBJ2-5; the D gene is possibly TRBD1 (7 bases). The CDR3 spans 16 residues. Germline V lookup: CDR1 MNHNS, CDR2 SASEGT. The V end lost 2 bases, the J end lost 5 bases, and 18 bases lay between the germline ends. CDR3 amino acids: CASSERIGGGGETQYF. In DNA form, the CDR3 reads TGTGCCAGCAGTGAAAGGATAGGAGGGGGCGGGGAGACCCAGTACTTC.

The chain employs TRBV6-5 and TRBJ2-1; D gene uncertain. Between the trimmed V and J ends, which lost 5 bases and 0 bases, there was a span of 11 bases. The germline CDR1 and CDR2 sequences are MNHEY and SVGAGI. The CDR3 is 15 amino acids. DNA of the CDR3: TGTGCCAGCAGTCTAAAACCCAGCTCCTACAATGAGCAGTTCTTC. It translates to CASSLKPSSYNEQFF.